A selection of T cell receptor beta chains follows, all from one sample in a study of response to subunit inactivated influenza vaccine. TCRdb used MiXCR to reprocess the RT-PCR reads, holding one entry per CDR3 protein. The repertoire includes 550,000 to 800,000 distinct CDR3 sequences, approximately 15% of them detected once, and 9.5% to 13% sits in the top ten. This material consisted of PBMCs from blood, taken approximately 13 days after vaccination. These receptors all come from a man aged 50 to 60 who received an inactivated influenza vaccine. Both conserved end residues are part of each CDR3. D genes are given only for firm matches. Not every row has a clone size; where given, it reads once, few, many or a size class.

j_gene: TRBJ2-3; abundance: -; d_gene: -; v_gene: TRBV6-1; CDR3aa: CASSQATSTDTQYF; CDR3nt: TGTGCCAGCAGTCAAGCTACTAGCACAGATACGCAGTATTTT
j_gene: TRBJ1-1; abundance: few; d_gene: -; v_gene: TRBV4-3; CDR3aa: CASSQEPGQGSTEAFF; CDR3nt: TGCGCCAGCAGCCAAGAGCCGGGGCAGGGAAGCACTGAAGCTTTCTTT
j_gene: TRBJ2-7; abundance: -; d_gene: TRBD2; v_gene: TRBV7-6; CDR3aa: CASSFSGSEAGEQYF; CDR3nt: TGTGCCAGCAGCTTTAGCGGGAGTGAGGCTGGGGAGCAGTACTTC
j_gene: TRBJ2-7; abundance: -; d_gene: -; v_gene: TRBV20-1; CDR3aa: CSGTQGLREQYF; CDR3nt: TGCAGTGGTACCCAGGGCCTTAGGGAGCAGTACTTC
j_gene: TRBJ2-6; abundance: few; d_gene: -; v_gene: TRBV27; CDR3aa: CASRQVSGANVLTF; CDR3nt: TGTGCCAGCAGGCAGGTCTCTGGGGCCAACGTCCTGACTTTC
j_gene: TRBJ2-2; abundance: -; d_gene: -; v_gene: TRBV12-3/TRBV12-4; CDR3aa: CASSFSGLNTGELFF; CDR3nt: TGTGCCAGCAGTTTCTCCGGACTGAACACCGGGGAGCTGTTTTTT
j_gene: TRBJ1-1; abundance: -; d_gene: -; v_gene: TRBV7-8; CDR3aa: CASSLVVGWNTEAFF; CDR3nt: TGTGCCAGCAGCTTAGTAGTCGGCTGGAACACTGAAGCTTTCTTT
j_gene: TRBJ1-6; abundance: -; d_gene: -; v_gene: TRBV20-1; CDR3aa: CSASGFGVNSPLHF; CDR3nt: TGCAGTGCTAGTGGATTCGGGGTGAATTCACCCCTCCACTTT
j_gene: TRBJ2-6; abundance: few; d_gene: TRBD1; v_gene: TRBV20-1; CDR3aa: CSAAQRGLGANVLTF; CDR3nt: TGCAGTGCTGCCCAAAGGGGGCTCGGGGCCAACGTCCTGACTTTC
j_gene: TRBJ2-1; abundance: -; d_gene: TRBD2; v_gene: TRBV12-3/TRBV12-4; CDR3aa: CASSLAGLAGGRQFF; CDR3nt: TGTGCCAGCAGCCTGGCGGGACTAGCGGGGGGGCGGCAGTTCTTC
j_gene: TRBJ2-3; abundance: -; d_gene: TRBD1; v_gene: TRBV29-1; CDR3aa: CSVDLPGQDSTDTQYF; CDR3nt: TGCAGCGTAGATTTACCGGGACAGGATAGCACAGATACGCAGTATTTT
j_gene: TRBJ2-3; abundance: -; d_gene: TRBD2; v_gene: TRBV10-2; CDR3aa: CASRGVRGDTDTQYF; CDR3nt: TGCGCCAGTAGAGGGGTCCGGGGGGACACAGATACGCAGTATTTT
j_gene: TRBJ1-1; abundance: few; d_gene: -; v_gene: TRBV2; CDR3aa: CASNAWTADENTEAFF; CDR3nt: TGTGCCAGCAACGCGTGGACAGCTGATGAGAACACTGAAGCTTTCTTT
j_gene: TRBJ2-1; abundance: -; d_gene: TRBD2; v_gene: TRBV7-2; CDR3aa: CASSLESGGAWDEQFF; CDR3nt: TGTGCCAGCAGCTTAGAGAGCGGGGGGGCTTGGGATGAGCAGTTCTTC
j_gene: TRBJ1-5; abundance: many; d_gene: -; v_gene: TRBV12-3/TRBV12-4; CDR3aa: CASSFQGPNQPQHF; CDR3nt: TGTGCCAGCAGTTTTCAGGGGCCCAATCAGCCCCAGCATTTT
j_gene: TRBJ2-5; abundance: few; d_gene: -; v_gene: TRBV7-2; CDR3aa: CASSLGRAEETQYF; CDR3nt: TGTGCCAGCAGCTTAGGGAGGGCCGAAGAGACCCAGTACTTC
j_gene: TRBJ2-7; abundance: -; d_gene: -; v_gene: TRBV12-3/TRBV12-4; CDR3aa: CASRGGLNEQYF; CDR3nt: TGTGCCAGCAGAGGAGGTCTGAACGAGCAGTACTTC
j_gene: TRBJ1-4; abundance: -; d_gene: -; v_gene: TRBV5-1; CDR3aa: CASSLDTLVGKLFF; CDR3nt: TGCGCCAGCAGCTTGGACACACTCGTCGGAAAACTGTTTTTT
j_gene: TRBJ1-2; abundance: many; d_gene: -; v_gene: TRBV30; CDR3aa: CAWMSRRNYGYTF; CDR3nt: TGTGCCTGGATGTCACGGCGGAACTATGGCTACACCTTC
j_gene: TRBJ2-6; abundance: few; d_gene: TRBD1; v_gene: TRBV5-1; CDR3aa: CASSPMIQGAGANVLTF; CDR3nt: TGCGCCAGCAGCCCAATGATCCAGGGGGCTGGGGCCAACGTCCTGACTTTC
j_gene: TRBJ1-6; abundance: -; d_gene: -; v_gene: TRBV30; CDR3aa: CAWSDQADSPLHF; CDR3nt: TGTGCCTGGAGTGACCAAGCCGATTCACCCCTCCACTTT
j_gene: TRBJ2-2; abundance: few; d_gene: -; v_gene: TRBV12-3/TRBV12-4; CDR3aa: CASSSRASTGELFF; CDR3nt: TGTGCCAGCAGTTCGCGTGCATCCACCGGGGAGCTGTTTTTT
j_gene: TRBJ2-5; abundance: few; d_gene: -; v_gene: TRBV3-1; CDR3aa: CASSQGGEETQYF; CDR3nt: TGTGCCAGCAGCCAAGGCGGTGAGGAGACCCAGTACTTC
j_gene: TRBJ2-7; abundance: many; d_gene: TRBD1; v_gene: TRBV5-1; CDR3aa: CASSFGTGGSYEQYF; CDR3nt: TGTGCCAGCAGTTTCGGGACAGGGGGTAGTTACGAGCAGTACTTC
j_gene: TRBJ1-1; abundance: few; d_gene: -; v_gene: TRBV29-1; CDR3aa: CSVPPRGVNTEAFF; CDR3nt: TGCAGCGTTCCCCCCAGGGGAGTGAACACTGAAGCTTTCTTT
j_gene: TRBJ2-2; abundance: -; d_gene: -; v_gene: TRBV15; CDR3aa: CATSMRVGELFF; CDR3nt: TGTGCCACCAGCATGAGGGTCGGGGAGCTGTTTTTT
j_gene: TRBJ1-1; abundance: -; d_gene: -; v_gene: TRBV19; CDR3aa: CASKAPDLRNTEAFF; CDR3nt: TGTGCCAGTAAGGCCCCCGATTTGCGGAACACTGAAGCTTTCTTT
j_gene: TRBJ2-5; abundance: -; d_gene: -; v_gene: TRBV24-1; CDR3aa: CAVGGETQYF; CDR3nt: TGTGCAGTGGGTGGGGAGACCCAGTACTTC
j_gene: TRBJ1-5; abundance: few; d_gene: TRBD1; v_gene: TRBV29-1; CDR3aa: CSAQGAKGEPQHF; CDR3nt: TGCAGCGCCCAGGGGGCGAAGGGGGAGCCCCAGCATTTT
j_gene: TRBJ1-6; abundance: -; d_gene: TRBD1; v_gene: TRBV5-1; CDR3aa: CASSLAGDRYNSPLHF; CDR3nt: TGCGCCAGCAGCTTGGCTGGGGACAGGTATAATTCACCCCTCCACTTT
j_gene: TRBJ2-3; abundance: many; d_gene: -; v_gene: TRBV5-1; CDR3aa: CASSSGAGTPSTDTQYF; CDR3nt: TGCGCCAGCAGCTCGGGAGCCGGGACGCCTAGCACAGATACGCAGTATTTT
j_gene: TRBJ2-7; abundance: few; d_gene: -; v_gene: TRBV5-1; CDR3aa: CASSLGRPFSYEQYF; CDR3nt: TGCGCCAGCAGCTTGGGACGGCCCTTTTCCTACGAGCAGTACTTC
j_gene: TRBJ2-1; abundance: many; d_gene: -; v_gene: TRBV7-2; CDR3aa: CASSLVLNNEQFF; CDR3nt: TGTGCCAGCAGCTTAGTTTTAAACAATGAGCAGTTCTTC
j_gene: TRBJ2-1; abundance: -; d_gene: -; v_gene: TRBV24-1; CDR3aa: CATRRELYNEQFF; CDR3nt: TGTGCCACCAGACGGGAGCTATACAATGAGCAGTTCTTC
j_gene: TRBJ2-3; abundance: few; d_gene: TRBD1; v_gene: TRBV2; CDR3aa: CASRGQGTQYF; CDR3nt: TGTGCCAGCAGGGGACAGGGAACGCAGTATTTT
j_gene: TRBJ2-3; abundance: -; d_gene: TRBD1; v_gene: TRBV5-1; CDR3aa: CASSSWAGGVDTQYF; CDR3nt: TGCGCCAGCAGCTCCTGGGCAGGGGGCGTCGATACGCAGTATTTT
j_gene: TRBJ2-1; abundance: -; d_gene: -; v_gene: TRBV4-1; CDR3aa: CASSQDPGGHYNEQFF; CDR3nt: TGCGCCAGCAGCCAAGACCCCGGGGGTCACTACAATGAGCAGTTCTTC
j_gene: TRBJ2-1; abundance: few; d_gene: TRBD2; v_gene: TRBV25-1; CDR3aa: CASSVVAGGVWNEQFF; CDR3nt: TGTGCCAGCAGTGTCGTAGCGGGAGGCGTCTGGAATGAGCAGTTCTTC
j_gene: TRBJ1-4; abundance: -; d_gene: TRBD1; v_gene: TRBV5-1; CDR3aa: CASSLAGTEGEKLFF; CDR3nt: TGCGCCAGCAGCTTGGCCGGGACAGAGGGTGAAAAACTGTTTTTT
j_gene: TRBJ2-7; abundance: few; d_gene: -; v_gene: TRBV10-3; CDR3aa: CAISPSGIPYEQYF; CDR3nt: TGTGCCATCAGCCCCTCGGGCATCCCCTACGAGCAGTACTTC
j_gene: TRBJ1-4; abundance: -; d_gene: -; v_gene: TRBV3-1; CDR3aa: CASSQVTGVDEKLFF; CDR3nt: TGTGCCAGCAGCCAAGTGACAGGAGTTGATGAAAAACTGTTTTTT
j_gene: TRBJ2-7; abundance: -; d_gene: TRBD2; v_gene: TRBV4-3; CDR3aa: CASSQVLAGAYEQYF; CDR3nt: TGCGCCAGCAGCCAAGTGTTAGCGGGAGCCTACGAGCAGTACTTC
j_gene: TRBJ2-6; abundance: -; d_gene: TRBD1; v_gene: TRBV20-1; CDR3aa: CSVLPQGAYSGANVLTF; CDR3nt: TGCAGTGTCCTCCCCCAGGGGGCATACTCTGGGGCCAACGTCCTGACTTTC
j_gene: TRBJ2-3; abundance: -; d_gene: TRBD2; v_gene: TRBV18; CDR3aa: CASSPRVSGAADTQYF; CDR3nt: TGTGCCAGCTCACCTAGAGTTAGCGGGGCGGCAGATACGCAGTATTTT
j_gene: TRBJ2-7; abundance: -; d_gene: -; v_gene: TRBV19; CDR3aa: CASSSGTRAVYEQYF; CDR3nt: TGTGCCAGTAGTTCTGGGACACGGGCAGTCTACGAGCAGTACTTC
j_gene: TRBJ2-5; abundance: few; d_gene: -; v_gene: TRBV9; CDR3aa: CASSVDQGKETQYF; CDR3nt: TGTGCCAGCAGCGTAGACCAGGGTAAAGAGACCCAGTACTTC
j_gene: TRBJ2-7; abundance: -; d_gene: TRBD2; v_gene: TRBV7-2; CDR3aa: CASSSRSGRREQYF; CDR3nt: TGTGCCAGCAGCTCTCGTAGCGGGAGAAGAGAGCAGTACTTC
j_gene: TRBJ2-7; abundance: many; d_gene: TRBD2; v_gene: TRBV28; CDR3aa: CASRLAGNPSEQYF; CDR3nt: TGTGCCAGCAGATTAGCGGGCAACCCCTCCGAGCAGTACTTC
j_gene: TRBJ1-4; abundance: -; d_gene: -; v_gene: TRBV18; CDR3aa: CASSPPGGTAEKLFF; CDR3nt: TGTGCCAGCTCACCACCGGGGGGAACAGCTGAAAAACTGTTTTTT